These T cell receptor beta chains were read from a single sample in a study of cytomegalovirus exposure and HLA in healthy donors. TCRdb's copy holds only in-frame clones and misses some; the assay was immunoSEQ multiplex PCR. The sample consists of fewer than 250,000 clones, roughly 77% of them appearing once. Sequenced: PBMCs. Receptors were obtained from a man aged 40-50 years in good health and CMV-seropositive. The conserved cysteine and the conserved F or W are not part of the CDR3 here. A D gene is named only where the DNA matches it firmly. A clone size is listed for some rows: how often the clone was seen (once, few, many), or a class if it is expanded.

V,length,D,J,size,CDR3
TRBV5-6,11,.,TRBJ2-7,.,ASSLNPGAEQY
TRBV7-9,14,TRBD1,TRBJ2-3,.,ASSPLQGESTDTQY
TRBV6-1,15,.,TRBJ2-7,.,ASSDLLLRDTSYEQY
TRBV5-6,11,TRBD1,TRBJ1-2,once,ASSPGGNYGYT
TRBV2,12,TRBD1,TRBJ2-7,.,ASSEGGGTGEQY
TRBV25-1,14,.,TRBJ1-5,few,ASSVGQSYSNQPQH
TRBV7-9,14,.,TRBJ2-7,once,ASSLELGGSSYEQY
TRBV27,13,TRBD2,TRBJ2-7,.,ASSLRLAGIYEQY
TRBV5-6,15,.,TRBJ1-6,.,ASSFTGPGAYNSPLH
TRBV7-3,13,.,TRBJ2-3,few,ASSREWGSGDTQY
TRBV30,11,TRBD1,TRBJ2-2,.,ALTGLNTGELF
TRBV6-6,14,TRBD1,TRBJ2-7,.,ASSPPSDRDTYEQY
TRBV5-4,12,TRBD2,TRBJ2-5,.,ASSFSAGGETQY
TRBV29-1,10,.,TRBJ2-5,.,SVSGGQETQY
TRBV6-1,11,TRBD1,TRBJ1-2,.,ASMRDRGYGYT
TRBV7-7,11,.,TRBJ2-7,.,ASSPGRGYEQY
TRBV6-5,13,.,TRBJ1-4,.,ASRPLATTNEKLF
TRBV6-4,13,.,TRBJ2-7,.,ASNSGQTDPYEQY
TRBV6-1,11,TRBD1,TRBJ2-7,.,ASRETGRNEQY
TRBV28,15,TRBD2,TRBJ2-1,.,ASRRLTSGSSYNEQF
TRBV5-1,14,TRBD1,TRBJ2-3,.,ASSSGRDRGTDTQY
TRBV27,11,.,TRBJ2-2,.,ASSSRDTGELF
TRBV18,12,.,TRBJ2-5,.,ASSPPDSQETQY
TRBV6-4,14,TRBD2,TRBJ2-3,.,ASSDSASGTTDTQY
TRBV7-3,12,.,TRBJ2-7,.,ASSLSISAGEQY
TRBV1,12,.,TRBJ1-4,once,TRSPRQGNEKLF
TRBV10-1,14,.,TRBJ2-3,.,ASSAPGARETDTQY
TRBV25-1,12,TRBD1,TRBJ1-2,.,ASSEQDRVYGYT
TRBV27,13,TRBD1,TRBJ1-4,.,ASRTGQGGGEKLF
TRBV14,11,.,TRBJ2-2,.,ASSQQRTGELF
TRBV7-7,11,.,TRBJ2-2,few,ASSPSGTGELF
TRBV7-9,12,TRBD1,TRBJ1-4,.,ASSPRTGSEKLF
TRBV25-1,12,.,TRBJ1-1,few,ASRDIGLVTEAF
TRBV20-1,9,.,TRBJ2-5,.,SAGGGETQY
TRBV7-2,17,.,TRBJ2-7,.,ASSPRGGGVDGGGYEQY
TRBV7-8,12,.,TRBJ2-7,.,ASSLDRSSYEQY
TRBV2,13,TRBD1,TRBJ1-5,.,ASRADRGSNQPQH